A selection of T cell receptor beta chains follows, all from one sample in a study of cytomegalovirus exposure and HLA in healthy donors. Clones were read by immunoSEQ multiplex PCR, and TCRdb kept only the in-frame ones, dropping some. The sample has some 120,000 clones; 73% are singletons. Material for sequencing was PBMCs. These receptors came from a woman aged 35 to 49 in good health and CMV-seropositive. The CDR3 runs from the conserved cysteine through the conserved F or W. The D gene is left open where the match is weak. Size values are once, few and many counts, or a class for expanded clones, and some rows have none.

>.|.|TRBJ2-7|TRBV5-5
CASSSRGGGVTYEQYF
TGTGCCAGCAGCTCGAGGGGGGGCGGGGTTACCTACGAGCAGTACTTC
>.|.|TRBJ1-1|TRBV19
CASSIQGGWNTEAFF
TGTGCCAGTAGTATACAGGGAGGATGGAACACTGAAGCTTTCTTT
>.|TRBD1|TRBJ1-1|TRBV27
CASSLQGETEAFF
TGTGCCAGCAGTCTACAGGGGGAGACTGAAGCTTTCTTT
>.|.|TRBJ1-6|TRBV7-9
CASRSNSPLHF
TGTGCCAGCAGGTCGAATTCACCCCTCCACTTT
>once|.|TRBJ1-1|TRBV6-5
CAARPSTGRNTEAFF
TGTGCCGCGCGTCCCTCGACAGGACGGAACACTGAAGCTTTCTTT
>.|TRBD1|TRBJ2-7|TRBV9
CASSPYPDRGEQYF
TGTGCCAGCAGTCCCTACCCAGACAGGGGCGAGCAGTACTTC
>once|.|TRBJ1-5|TRBV28
CASNPGGVSIYSNQPQHF
TGTGCCAGCAACCCCGGGGGGGTTTCCATTTATAGCAATCAGCCCCAGCATTTT
>.|.|TRBJ1-2|TRBV29-1
CSVEVGGAYGYTF
TGCAGCGTTGAGGTGGGGGGGGCCTATGGCTACACCTTC
>.|.|TRBJ2-7|TRBV7-8
CASSLHPAGDEQYF
TGTGCCAGCAGCCTCCACCCTGCAGGGGACGAGCAGTACTTC
>.|.|TRBJ2-7|TRBV5-4
CASSLAKQGGYEQYF
TGTGCCAGCAGCTTGGCCAAACAGGGTGGGTACGAGCAGTACTTC
>few|.|TRBJ2-3|TRBV9
CASSPGGVWDTQYF
TGTGCCAGCAGCCCCGGAGGGGTTTGGGATACGCAGTATTTT
>few|.|TRBJ2-6|TRBV4-3
CASSQGAGANVLTF
TGCGCCAGCAGCCAAGGAGCTGGGGCCAACGTCCTGACTTTC
>few|.|TRBJ2-1|TRBV6-1
CASTGPLDNEQFF
TGTGCCAGCACCGGTCCCCTCGACAATGAGCAGTTCTTC
>.|.|TRBJ1-1|TRBV19
CASIWPGGPNTEAFF
TGTGCCAGTATCTGGCCAGGTGGGCCGAACACTGAAGCTTTCTTT
>.|.|TRBJ2-5|TRBV7-9
CASSLVIRGSETQYF
TGTGCCAGCAGCTTAGTTATCCGGGGTAGCGAGACCCAGTACTTC
>.|.|TRBJ2-2|TRBV7-8
CASSLGQVNTGELFF
TGTGCCAGCAGCTTGGGACAAGTGAACACCGGGGAGCTGTTTTTT
>.|TRBD1|TRBJ1-1|TRBV27
CASSNTGTGLLNTEAFF
TGTGCCAGCAGTAATACCGGGACAGGGCTTTTGAACACTGAAGCTTTCTTT
>.|.|TRBJ1-1|TRBV4-1
CASSQVSIGRRTEAFF
TGCGCCAGCAGCCAAGTCTCCATCGGCAGGAGGACTGAAGCTTTCTTT
>.|.|TRBJ1-2|TRBV4-1
CASTQVESGANYGYTF
TGCGCCAGCACCCAAGTGGAGTCAGGGGCTAACTATGGCTACACCTTC
>.|.|TRBJ1-1|TRBV9
CASSVGMNTEAFF
TGTGCCAGCAGCGTAGGTATGAACACTGAAGCTTTCTTT
>.|.|TRBJ1-1|TRBV27
CASSFSYGDTEAFF
TGTGCCAGCAGTTTTAGTTACGGTGACACTGAAGCTTTCTTT
>.|TRBD1|TRBJ2-5|TRBV6-5
CASSYTGQGDTQYF
TGTGCCAGCAGTTACACAGGACAGGGGGATACCCAGTACTTC
>.|TRBD2|TRBJ2-3|TRBV9
CASSVSGGPPQDTQYF
TGTGCCAGCAGCGTTAGCGGGGGGCCCCCACAAGATACGCAGTATTTT
>.|.|TRBJ1-5|TRBV28
CASSPGRTYQPQHF
TGTGCCAGCAGTCCCGGGAGAACTTATCAGCCCCAGCATTTT
>.|TRBD1|TRBJ1-2|TRBV11-2
CASSSSGTGIHGYTF
TGTGCCAGCAGCTCGTCTGGGACAGGCATCCATGGCTACACCTTC
>.|TRBD1|TRBJ1-4|TRBV28
CASSLVTGDGEKLFF
TGTGCCAGCAGTTTAGTGACAGGGGATGGTGAAAAACTGTTTTTT
>.|.|TRBJ2-7|TRBV5-4
CASSVTQGNYEQYF
TGTGCCAGCAGCGTGACACAGGGAAACTACGAGCAGTACTTC
>.|TRBD1|TRBJ2-7|TRBV4-3
CASSQDGTVSSYEQYF
TGCGCCAGCAGCCAAGATGGGACAGTGAGCTCCTACGAGCAGTACTTC
>few|TRBD1|TRBJ1-2|TRBV7-2
CASSYPGTGDRGYTF
TGTGCCAGCAGCTACCCGGGGACAGGGGATAGGGGCTACACCTTC
>.|.|TRBJ2-7|TRBV7-9
CASRNPRSGEQYF
TGTGCCAGCCGCAACCCCAGGTCAGGCGAGCAGTACTTC
>.|TRBD1|TRBJ2-3|TRBV9
CASSDRDRATDTQYF
TGTGCCAGCAGCGATAGGGACAGGGCGACAGATACGCAGTATTTT
>.|TRBD1|TRBJ1-1|TRBV7-8
CASSYQTGVNTEAFF
TGTGCCAGCAGCTACCAGACAGGGGTAAACACTGAAGCTTTCTTT
>.|.|TRBJ1-1|TRBV7-9
CASSADGSEAFF
TGTGCCAGCAGCGCAGACGGGTCTGAAGCTTTCTTT
>.|.|TRBJ2-1|TRBV5-6
CASSVAGMAHNEQFF
TGTGCCAGCAGCGTAGCAGGGATGGCCCACAATGAGCAGTTCTTC
>.|TRBD1|TRBJ2-7|TRBV19
CASSTRQGSYEQYF
TGTGCCAGCTCGACTCGACAGGGGTCCTACGAGCAGTACTTC
>.|.|TRBJ2-7|TRBV7-2
CASSSGRGRNEQYF
TGTGCCAGCAGCTCTGGGAGGGGGAGGAACGAGCAGTACTTC
>.|.|TRBJ2-3|TRBV4-2
CASSQELIGSGWTDTQYF
TGTGCCAGCAGCCAAGAGTTGATAGGATCGGGGTGGACAGATACGCAGTATTTT
>once|TRBD2|TRBJ2-3|TRBV10-3
CAIRTSSSGDTQYF
TGTGCCATCAGGACTAGCTCCTCGGGGGATACGCAGTATTTT
>once|TRBD1|TRBJ2-7|TRBV7-8
CASSLGQGHYEQYF
TGTGCCAGCAGCCTGGGACAGGGTCACTACGAGCAGTACTTC
>once|TRBD2|TRBJ2-1|TRBV18
CASSPMASGYNEQFF
TGTGCCAGCTCACCAATGGCTAGCGGATACAATGAGCAGTTCTTC
>.|TRBD2|TRBJ2-3|TRBV9
CASSVGPLAGGITDTQYF
TGTGCCAGCAGCGTAGGGCCTCTAGCGGGAGGAATCACAGATACGCAGTATTTT
>few|.|TRBJ1-1|TRBV18
CASSPGRSPMNTEAFF
TGTGCCAGCTCACCAGGCCGCTCGCCCATGAACACTGAAGCTTTCTTT
>.|TRBD1|TRBJ2-1|TRBV11-1
CASSLETPTGGNEQFF
TGTGCCAGCAGCTTAGAAACCCCAACAGGGGGCAATGAGCAGTTCTTC
>.|TRBD2|TRBJ2-3|TRBV4-2
CASSQDPLGGGSTDTQYF
TGTGCCAGCAGCCAAGATCCTCTTGGGGGAGGGAGCACAGATACGCAGTATTTT
>.|TRBD2|TRBJ2-1|TRBV11-2
CASRLTSASYNEQFF
TGTGCCAGCCGATTAACTAGCGCATCCTACAATGAGCAGTTCTTC
>.|.|TRBJ1-3|TRBV7-6
CASSLETGGNTIYF
TGTGCCAGCAGCTTAGAGACAGGCGGAAACACCATATATTTT
>few|.|TRBJ1-1|TRBV28
CASSFIHPNTEAFF
TGTGCCAGCAGTTTTATACACCCGAACACTGAAGCTTTCTTT
>.|.|TRBJ1-5|TRBV21-1
CASSSGTEAQKCQPQHF
TGTGCCAGCAGTTCCGGGACAGAAGCTCAAAAGTGTCAGCCCCAGCATTTT
>.|.|TRBJ1-1|TRBV6-5
CASSYSSSNTEAFF
TGTGCCAGCAGTTACTCCAGTTCCAACACTGAAGCTTTCTTT
>.|.|TRBJ2-3|TRBV28
CASSSLRQTDTQYF
TGTGCCAGCAGTTCCCTTAGACAGACAGATACGCAGTATTTT
>.|.|TRBJ1-1|TRBV5-1
CASSLTTSTEAFF
TGCGCCAGCAGCCTTACTACGAGCACTGAGGCTTTCTTT